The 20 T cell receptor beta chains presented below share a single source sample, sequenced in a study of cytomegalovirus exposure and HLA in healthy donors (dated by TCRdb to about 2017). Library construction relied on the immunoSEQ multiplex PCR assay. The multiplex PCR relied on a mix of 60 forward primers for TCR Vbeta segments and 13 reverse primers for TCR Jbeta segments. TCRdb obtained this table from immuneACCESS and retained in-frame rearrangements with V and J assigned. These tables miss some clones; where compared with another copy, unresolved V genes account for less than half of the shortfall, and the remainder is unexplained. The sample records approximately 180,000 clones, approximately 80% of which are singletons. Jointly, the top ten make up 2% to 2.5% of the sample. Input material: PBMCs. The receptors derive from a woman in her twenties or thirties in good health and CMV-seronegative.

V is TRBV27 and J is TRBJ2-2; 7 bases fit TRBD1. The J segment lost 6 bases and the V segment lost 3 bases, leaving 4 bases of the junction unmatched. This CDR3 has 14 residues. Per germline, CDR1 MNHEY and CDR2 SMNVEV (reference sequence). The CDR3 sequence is CASSFWQGAGELFF. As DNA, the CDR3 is TGTGCCAGCAGTTTTTGGCAGGGGGCCGGGGAGCTGTTTTTT.

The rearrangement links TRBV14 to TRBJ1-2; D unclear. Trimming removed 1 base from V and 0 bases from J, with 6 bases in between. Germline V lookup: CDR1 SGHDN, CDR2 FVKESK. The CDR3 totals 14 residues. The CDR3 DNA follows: TGTGCCAGCAGCCAAGTGAGGCCTAACTATGGCTACACCTTC. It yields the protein CASSQVRPNYGYTF.

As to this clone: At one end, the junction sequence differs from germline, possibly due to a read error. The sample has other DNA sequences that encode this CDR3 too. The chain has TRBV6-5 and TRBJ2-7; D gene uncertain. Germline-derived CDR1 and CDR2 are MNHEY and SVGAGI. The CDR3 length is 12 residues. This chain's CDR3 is CASRSTWYEQYF. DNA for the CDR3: TGTGCCAGCAGGAGTACTTGGTACGAGCAATACTTC.

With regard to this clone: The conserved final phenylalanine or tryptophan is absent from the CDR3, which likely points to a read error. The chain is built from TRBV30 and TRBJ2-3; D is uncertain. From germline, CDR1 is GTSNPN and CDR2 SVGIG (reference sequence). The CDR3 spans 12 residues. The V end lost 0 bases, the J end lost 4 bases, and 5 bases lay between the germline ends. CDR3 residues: CAWSVPPDTQYL. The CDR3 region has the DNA TGTGCCTGGAGTGTACCCCCAGATACGCAGTATCTT.

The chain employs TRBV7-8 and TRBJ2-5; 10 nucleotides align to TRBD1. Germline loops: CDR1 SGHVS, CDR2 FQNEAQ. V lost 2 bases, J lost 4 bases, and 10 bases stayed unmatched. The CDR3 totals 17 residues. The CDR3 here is CASSLRPGQGFGETQYF. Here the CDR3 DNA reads TGTGCCAGCAGCTTAAGGCCGGGACAGGGGTTCGGAGAGACCCAGTACTTC.

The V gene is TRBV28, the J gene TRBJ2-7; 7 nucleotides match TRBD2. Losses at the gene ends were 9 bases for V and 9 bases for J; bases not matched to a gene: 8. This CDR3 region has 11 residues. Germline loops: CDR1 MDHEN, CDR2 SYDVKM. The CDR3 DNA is TGTGCCAGTTTTAATAGGGAGGGGCAGTACTTC. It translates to CASFNREGQYF.

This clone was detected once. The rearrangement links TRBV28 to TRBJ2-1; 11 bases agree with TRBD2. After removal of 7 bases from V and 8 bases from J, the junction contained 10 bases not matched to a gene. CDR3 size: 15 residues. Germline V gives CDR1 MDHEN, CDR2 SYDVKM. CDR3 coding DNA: TGTGCCAGCAAAATGACTAGCGGGGTTTTGTATGAGCAGTTCTTC. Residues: CASKMTSGVLYEQFF.

The CDR3 DNA is TGTGCCAGCAGCGTAGACAGTCAGGGCACTGAAGCTTTCTTT. Its protein product is CASSVDSQGTEAFF. The V gene is TRBV9, the J gene TRBJ1-1; possibly TRBD1 for D (5 bases). Germline assignment: CDR1 SGDLS and CDR2 YYNGEE. The CDR3 is 14 residues long. Trimming removed 0 bases from V and 4 bases from J, with 10 bases in between.

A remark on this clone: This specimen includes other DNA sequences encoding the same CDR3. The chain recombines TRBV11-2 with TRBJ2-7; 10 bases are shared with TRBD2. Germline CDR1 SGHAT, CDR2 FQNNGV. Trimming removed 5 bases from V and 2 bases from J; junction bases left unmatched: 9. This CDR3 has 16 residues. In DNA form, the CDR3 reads TGTGCCAGCAGCCCCCGGGCTAGCGGGAGAGCCTACGAGCAGTACTTC. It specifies CASSPRASGRAYEQYF.

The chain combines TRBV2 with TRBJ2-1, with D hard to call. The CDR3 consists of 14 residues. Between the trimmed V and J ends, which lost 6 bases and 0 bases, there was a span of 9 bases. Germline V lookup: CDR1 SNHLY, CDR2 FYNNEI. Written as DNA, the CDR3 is TGTGCCAGCAGCCCAACGAGCTCCTACAATGAGCAGTTCTTC. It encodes CASSPTSSYNEQFF.

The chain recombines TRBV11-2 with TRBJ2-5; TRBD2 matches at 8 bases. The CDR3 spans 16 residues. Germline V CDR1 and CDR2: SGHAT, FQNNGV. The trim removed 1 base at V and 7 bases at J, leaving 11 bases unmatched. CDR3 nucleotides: TGTGCCAGCAGCTTAGCGGGGGGGGGACCCACGGTGACCCAGTACTTC. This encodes CASSLAGGGPTVTQYF. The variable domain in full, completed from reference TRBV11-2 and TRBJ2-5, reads EAGVAQSPRYKIIEKRQSVAFWCNPISGHATLYWYQQILGQGPKLLIQFQNNGVVDDSQLPKDRFSAERLKGVDSTLKIQPAKLEDSAVYLCASSLAGGGPTVTQYFGPGTRLLVL.

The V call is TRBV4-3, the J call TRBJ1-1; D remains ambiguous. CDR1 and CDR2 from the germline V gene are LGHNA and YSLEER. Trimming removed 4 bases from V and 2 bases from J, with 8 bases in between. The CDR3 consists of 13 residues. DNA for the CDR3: TGCGCCAGCAGCCCGCGCCGTAACACTGAAGCTTTCTTT. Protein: CASSPRRNTEAFF.

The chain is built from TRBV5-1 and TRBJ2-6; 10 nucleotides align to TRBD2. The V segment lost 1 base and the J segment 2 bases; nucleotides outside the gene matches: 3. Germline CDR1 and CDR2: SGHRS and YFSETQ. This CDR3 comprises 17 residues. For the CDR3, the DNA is TGCGCCAGCAGCTTGCGCCTAGCGGGGGCTGGGGCCAACGTCCTGACTTTC. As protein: CASSLRLAGAGANVLTF.

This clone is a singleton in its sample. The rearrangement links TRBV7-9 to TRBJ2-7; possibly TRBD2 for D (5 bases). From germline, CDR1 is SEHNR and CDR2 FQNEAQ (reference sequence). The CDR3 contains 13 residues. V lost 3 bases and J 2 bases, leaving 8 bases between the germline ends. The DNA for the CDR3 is TGTGCCAGCAGCTTGGCGGGCACCTACGAGCAGTACTTC. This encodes CASSLAGTYEQYF.

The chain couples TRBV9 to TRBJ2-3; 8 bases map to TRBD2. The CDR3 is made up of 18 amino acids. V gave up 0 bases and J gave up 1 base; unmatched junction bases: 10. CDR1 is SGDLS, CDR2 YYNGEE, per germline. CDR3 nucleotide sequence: TGTGCCAGCAGCGTAGGACAGGTCGGGACTAGGGGCACAGATACGCAGTATTTT. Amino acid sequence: CASSVGQVGTRGTDTQYF. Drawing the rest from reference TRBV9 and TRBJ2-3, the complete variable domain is DSGVTQTPKHLITATGQRVTLRCSPRSGDLSVYWYQQSLDQGLQFLIQYYNGEERAKGNILERFSAQQFPDLHSELNLSSLELGDSALYFCASSVGQVGTRGTDTQYFGPGTRLTVL.

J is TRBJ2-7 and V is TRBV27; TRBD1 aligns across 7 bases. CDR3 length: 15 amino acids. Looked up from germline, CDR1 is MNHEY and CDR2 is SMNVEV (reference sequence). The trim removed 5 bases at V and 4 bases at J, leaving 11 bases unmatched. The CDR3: CASSRDRVVVYEQYF. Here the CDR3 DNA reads TGTGCCAGCAGTCGAGACAGGGTAGTTGTTTACGAGCAGTACTTC.

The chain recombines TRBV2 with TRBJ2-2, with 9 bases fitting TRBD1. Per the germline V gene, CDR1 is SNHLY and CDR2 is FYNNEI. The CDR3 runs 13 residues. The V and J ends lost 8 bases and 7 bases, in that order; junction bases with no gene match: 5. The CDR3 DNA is TGTGCCAGCCACAGGGGGCCGGGCGGGGAGCTGTTTTTT. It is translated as CASHRGPGGELFF. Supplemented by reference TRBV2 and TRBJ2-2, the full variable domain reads EPEVTQTPSHQVTQMGQEVILRCVPISNHLYFYWYRQILGQKVEFLVSFYNNEISEKSEIFDDQFSVERPDGSNFTLKIRSTKLEDSAMYFCASHRGPGGELFFGEGSRLTVL.

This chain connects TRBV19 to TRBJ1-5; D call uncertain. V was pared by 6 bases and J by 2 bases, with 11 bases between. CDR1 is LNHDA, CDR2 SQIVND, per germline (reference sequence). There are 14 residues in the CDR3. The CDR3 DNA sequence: TGTGCCAGTAGCTCCGGTTCCGGCAATCAGCCCCAGCATTTT. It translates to CASSSGSGNQPQHF.

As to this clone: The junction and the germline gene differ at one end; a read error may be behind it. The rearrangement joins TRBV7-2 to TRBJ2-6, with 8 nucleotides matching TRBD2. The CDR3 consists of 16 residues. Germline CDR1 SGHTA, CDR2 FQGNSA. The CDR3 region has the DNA TGTGCCAGCAGCTTCTCCGGGGCGCGGGGGGCCAACGGCCTGACTTTC. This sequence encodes CASSFSGARGANGLTF.

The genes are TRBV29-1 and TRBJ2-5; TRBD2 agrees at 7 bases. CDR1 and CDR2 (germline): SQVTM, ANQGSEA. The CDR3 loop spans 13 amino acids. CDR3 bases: TGCAGTGGGGGGAGGGATTACCAAGAGACCCAGTACTTC. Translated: CSGGRDYQETQYF. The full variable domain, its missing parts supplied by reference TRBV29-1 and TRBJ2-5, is SAVISQKPSRDICQRGTSLTIQCQVDSQVTMMFWYRQQPGQSLTLIATANQGSEATYESGFVIDKFPISRPNLTFSTLTVSNMSPEDSSIYLCSGGRDYQETQYFGPGTRLLVL.